The 25 T cell receptor beta chains in this list originate from one sample, sequenced in a study of T cell responses to AZD1222 COVID-19 vaccine. Repertoires were generated with immunoSEQ multiplex PCR, while TCRdb's copy carries only in-frame clones and drops some. The sample records around 140,000 clones, 75% to 95% being singletons. This sample comprised peripheral blood, obtained 28 days after the second AZD1222 dose. The receptors originated from an adult who received the AZD1222 COVID-19 vaccine.

This clone was counted a few times. The chain couples TRBV5-4 to TRBJ1-1; D remains ambiguous. Between the trimmed V and J ends, which lost 4 bases and 1 base, there was a span of 11 bases. Germline CDR1 is SGHNT and CDR2 is YYREEE (reference sequence). This CDR3 has 14 residues. In DNA form, the CDR3 reads TGTGCCAGCAGCCCGGACGTACGGAACACTGAAGCTTTCTTT. Protein product: CASSPDVRNTEAFF.

The J gene is TRBJ1-2, the V gene TRBV7-9; D not resolved. Looked up from germline, CDR1 is SEHNR and CDR2 is FQNEAQ (reference sequence). The CDR3 extends over 12 amino acids. The V gene lost 5 bases and the J gene lost 7 bases, with 11 bases spanning the gap. The chain's CDR3 is CASSLNGPGYTF. The DNA of the CDR3 is TGTGCCAGCAGCCTAAACGGACCTGGCTACACCTTC. Supplemented by reference TRBV7-9 and TRBJ1-2, the full variable domain reads DTGVSQNPRHKITKRGQNVTFRCDPISEHNRLYWYRQTLGQGPEFLTYFQNEAQLEKSRLLSDRFSAERPKGSFSTLEIQRTEQGDSAMYLCASSLNGPGYTFGSGTRLTVV.

The rearrangement joins TRBV5-3 to TRBJ1-5; maybe TRBD1 (5 bases). TRBV5-3 is identified as an open reading frame with a role that is uncertain. The CDR3 covers 16 residues. V dropped 0 bases and J dropped 3 bases, with 13 bases sitting between them. The CDR3 protein is CARSLASTEINQPQHF. CDR3 DNA sequence: TGTGCCAGAAGCTTGGCCTCGACAGAAATCAATCAGCCCCAGCATTTT.

This chain uses TRBV6-1 with TRBJ2-7; a possible D gene is TRBD1 (5 bases). Per germline, CDR1 MNHNS and CDR2 SASEGT. The CDR3 loop spans 12 amino acids. V was cut by 3 bases and J by 7 bases, with 10 bases left in between. The CDR3 DNA reads TGTGCCAGCAGTGACGTGGGGCGTGAGCAGTACTTC. This gives the protein CASSDVGREQYF.

The chain uses TRBV9 and TRBJ1-2; a weak D match, TRBD1 (5 bases). The CDR3 loop spans 15 amino acids. Trimming took 2 bases from V and 5 from J, leaving 16 bases between them. Germline CDR1 and CDR2: SGDLS and YYNGEE. CDR3: CASSVAGGERYGYTF. The CDR3 DNA follows: TGTGCCAGCAGCGTGGCGGGGGGGGAAAGGTATGGCTACACCTTC.

The chain employs TRBV3-1 (or the pseudogene TRBV3-2) and TRBJ2-1; D is unclear. Germline CDR1 reads LGHDT; CDR2 reads YNNKEL (reference sequence). The CDR3 length is 14 residues. V gave up 4 bases and J gave up 5 bases, with 12 bases separating them. The CDR3 protein is CASSPLRPNNEQFF. The CDR3 DNA follows: TGTGCCAGCAGCCCACTAAGGCCTAACAATGAGCAGTTCTTC.

The chain links TRBV15 to TRBJ1-1; tentatively, D is TRBD1 (6 bases). Germline V gene lookup returns CDR1 LNHNV and CDR2 YYDKDF (reference sequence). With 5 bases removed from V and 4 bases from J, the gap between germline ends came to 14 bases. This CDR3 spans 14 amino acids. CDR3 protein: CATSGIRGSTEAFF. In DNA form, the CDR3 reads TGTGCCACCAGCGGGATCAGGGGCAGCACTGAAGCTTTCTTT.

The J gene is TRBJ1-1, the V gene TRBV7-6; the D gene is possibly TRBD1 (6 bases). This CDR3 spans 14 amino acids. In germline, CDR1 is SGHVS, CDR2 FNYEAQ. Trimming removed 3 bases from V and 3 bases from J, with 11 bases in between. The CDR3 DNA reads as TGTGCCAGCAGCTTGTACAGGGATTACACTGAAGCTTTCTTT. This gives the protein CASSLYRDYTEAFF.

J is TRBJ1-5 and V is TRBV7-9; 8 bases are a match to TRBD1. The CDR3 runs 13 residues. V was pared by 2 bases and J by 7 bases, with 1 base of the junction left unmatched. Germline lookup yields CDR1 SEHNR and CDR2 FQNEAQ (reference sequence). In DNA, the CDR3 is TGTGCCAGCAGCTTAACAGGGGGGCAGCCCCAGCATTTT. Encoded protein: CASSLTGGQPQHF.

This clone was seen a handful of times. The chain carries TRBV6-1 and TRBJ1-2, with D unclear. CDR3 size: 14 residues. The germline V and J ends were trimmed by 1 base and 0 bases, with 6 bases remaining between them. Germline V gene sequence: CDR1 MNHNS, CDR2 SASEGT. The CDR3 bases are TGTGCCAGCAGTGAAGTCAGTACTAACTATGGCTACACCTTC. It specifies CASSEVSTNYGYTF.

The V and J genes are TRBV29-1 and TRBJ1-1; D uncertain. In germline, CDR1 is SQVTM, CDR2 ANQGSEA. The V end was cut by 6 bases, the J end by 10 bases, with 6 bases between. The CDR3 is made up of 8 amino acids. The CDR3 DNA reads as TGCAGCGTCCCAGTAGCTTTCTTT. Encoded protein: CSVPVAFF.

This clone is a singleton in its sample. The V gene is TRBV5-1, the J gene TRBJ2-1; TRBD2 might be the D (6 bases). The CDR3 covers 16 residues. Between the trimmed V and J ends, which lost 1 base and 10 bases, there was a span of 21 bases. From germline, CDR1 is SGHRS and CDR2 YFSETQ. The CDR3 reads CASSLLVGREASEQFF. CDR3 coding DNA: TGCGCCAGCAGCTTGTTGGTCGGCAGGGAGGCGAGCGAGCAGTTCTTC.

The V and J genes are TRBV6-5 and TRBJ1-6, with D unclear. The CDR3 has 12 amino acids. Germline CDR1 MNHEY, CDR2 SVGAGI. The germline V and J ends were trimmed by 5 bases and 5 bases, with 4 bases remaining between them. For the CDR3, the DNA is TGTGCCAGCAGTATGAATAATTCACCCCTCCACTTT. It encodes CASSMNNSPLHF.

The V gene is TRBV7-2, the J gene TRBJ1-1, with D maybe TRBD1 (6 bases). This CDR3 region has 17 residues. The V end was cut by 2 bases, the J end by 4 bases, with 20 bases between. Germline-derived CDR1 and CDR2 are SGHTA and FQGNSA. The CDR3 here is CASSLLRGARLGTEAFF. CDR3 in DNA: TGTGCCAGCAGCTTATTGAGGGGGGCGCGCCTGGGCACTGAAGCTTTCTTT.

This clone showed up just once. The chain uses TRBV5-4 and TRBJ2-1; TRBD2 agrees at 9 bases. Trimming took 0 bases from V and 0 from J; bases not matched to a gene: 4. CDR3 length: 17 amino acids. Germline loops: CDR1 SGHNT, CDR2 YYREEE (reference sequence). CDR3 DNA sequence: TGTGCCAGCAGCTTGGGACTAGCGGTGAGCTCCTACAATGAGCAGTTCTTC. Protein: CASSLGLAVSSYNEQFF.

The rearrangement links TRBV19 to TRBJ1-1; TRBD1 matches at 7 bases. The CDR3 consists of 14 residues. With V trimmed by 11 bases and J by 2 bases, 11 bases remained unmatched. CDR1 LNHDA and CDR2 SQIVND come from the germline V gene (reference sequence). The CDR3 loop reads CASFRRGPNTEAFF. CDR3 DNA sequence: TGTGCCTCTTTCCGAAGGGGGCCTAACACTGAAGCTTTCTTT.

This clone came up a few times. This chain connects TRBV5-4 to TRBJ1-6, with D unresolved. This CDR3 contains 16 residues. Germline CDR1 and CDR2: SGHNT and YYREEE (reference sequence). The V gene lost 1 base and the J gene lost 0 bases, with 8 bases spanning the gap. CDR3 in amino acids: CASSLMRSSYNSPLHF. CDR3 in DNA: TGTGCCAGCAGCTTGATGCGTAGCTCCTATAATTCACCCCTCCACTTT.

The chain uses TRBV28 and TRBJ1-4; tentatively, D is TRBD1 (6 bases). CDR1 is MDHEN and CDR2 is SYDVKM in the germline V gene. Between the trimmed V and J ends, which lost 5 bases and 5 bases, there was a span of 12 bases. The CDR3 contains 14 residues. For the CDR3, the DNA is TGTGCCAGCAGTACGACAGGAGGAAATGAAAAACTGTTTTTT. This codes for CASSTTGGNEKLFF.

The V gene is TRBV10-3, the J gene TRBJ2-1; 7 bases map to TRBD2. V lost 1 base to trimming and J lost 5 bases; unmatched junction nucleotides: 5. The CDR3 runs 15 residues. Germline CDR1 is ENHRY and CDR2 is SYGVKD. The CDR3 DNA reads TGTGCCATCAGTGAGTTGAGCGGGAAGAACAATGAGCAGTTCTTC. It codes for CAISELSGKNNEQFF.

The chain carries TRBV6-5 and TRBJ2-5; D is unresolved. This CDR3 is built from 13 residues. The ends were cut back, 8 bases at V and 5 bases at J, with 15 bases in the middle. Germline V gene lookup returns CDR1 MNHEY and CDR2 SVGAGI. CDR3 loop: CASATQVGETQYF. The DNA for the CDR3 is TGTGCCAGCGCCACTCAGGTTGGGGAGACCCAGTACTTC.

The V gene is TRBV2, the J gene TRBJ1-1; TRBD1 matches at 7 bases. Germline V gene sequence: CDR1 SNHLY, CDR2 FYNNEI. V lost 10 bases to trimming and J lost 1 base; unmatched junction nucleotides: 9. This CDR3 comprises 14 residues. The chain's CDR3 is CATSGTEPNTEAFF. The CDR3 DNA sequence: TGTGCCACCTCCGGGACAGAGCCGAACACTGAAGCTTTCTTT.

The genes are TRBV19 and TRBJ1-2; D perhaps matches TRBD1 (6 bases). The CDR3 consists of 14 residues. The V end lost 5 bases, the J end lost 7 bases, and 17 bases lay between the germline ends. Per germline, CDR1 LNHDA and CDR2 SQIVND (reference sequence). The CDR3: CASSPEGGLFGYTF. The CDR3 region has the DNA TGTGCCAGTAGTCCCGAGGGGGGGCTATTTGGCTACACCTTC.

The chain has TRBV4-2 and TRBJ2-7; TRBD1 matches 9 bases. V was clipped by 0 bases and J by 6 bases; unmatched bases: 9. The CDR3 consists of 16 residues. The germline V gene has CDR1 LGHNA and CDR2 YNFKEQ. Here the CDR3 reads CASSQDAGTGPGEQYF. The CDR3 DNA reads TGTGCCAGCAGCCAAGACGCCGGGACAGGGCCTGGCGAGCAGTACTTC.

The rearrangement joins TRBV30 to TRBJ2-2; D gene unclear. The germline gives CDR1 GTSNPN, CDR2 SVGIG (reference sequence). Between the trimmed V and J ends, which lost 5 bases and 2 bases, there was a span of 9 bases. This CDR3 comprises 13 residues. CDR3 DNA: TGTGCCTGGGGGCCCCATAACACCGGGGAGCTGTTTTTT. Translated, it gives CAWGPHNTGELFF.

The chain combines TRBV5-1 with TRBJ1-3, with 8 bases that match TRBD1. The CDR3 totals 16 residues. J was trimmed by 3 bases and V by 5 bases; bases with no gene match: 10. The germline CDR1 and CDR2 sequences are SGHRS and YFSETQ. As DNA, the CDR3 is TGCGCCAGCAGTCTGGTCGGACAGGGAGATGGAAACACCATATATTTT. Translated, it gives CASSLVGQGDGNTIYF.